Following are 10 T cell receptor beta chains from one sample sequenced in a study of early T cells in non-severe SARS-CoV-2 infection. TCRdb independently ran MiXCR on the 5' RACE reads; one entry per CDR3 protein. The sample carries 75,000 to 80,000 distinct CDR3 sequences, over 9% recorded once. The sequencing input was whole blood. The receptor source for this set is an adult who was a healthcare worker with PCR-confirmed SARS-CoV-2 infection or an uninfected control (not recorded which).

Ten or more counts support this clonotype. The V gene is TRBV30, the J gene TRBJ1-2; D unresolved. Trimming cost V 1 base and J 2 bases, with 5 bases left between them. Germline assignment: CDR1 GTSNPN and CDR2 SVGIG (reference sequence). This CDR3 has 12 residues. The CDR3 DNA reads TGTGCCTGGAGTGCTGGGAACTATGGCTACACCTTC. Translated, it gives CAWSAGNYGYTF.

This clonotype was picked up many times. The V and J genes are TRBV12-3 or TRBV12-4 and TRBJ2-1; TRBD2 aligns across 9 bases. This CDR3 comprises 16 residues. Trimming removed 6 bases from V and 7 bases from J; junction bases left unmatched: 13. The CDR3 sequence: CASRLTSGAPRNEQFF. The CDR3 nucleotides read TGTGCCAGCAGGTTGACTAGCGGAGCGCCTAGGAATGAGCAGTTCTTC.

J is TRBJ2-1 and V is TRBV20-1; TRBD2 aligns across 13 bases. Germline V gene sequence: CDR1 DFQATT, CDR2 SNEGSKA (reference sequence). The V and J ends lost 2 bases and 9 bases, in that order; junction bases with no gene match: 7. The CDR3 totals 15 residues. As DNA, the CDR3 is TGCAGTGCTAGAACTGGACTAGCGGGAGATGTTGAGCAGTTCTTC. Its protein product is CSARTGLAGDVEQFF.

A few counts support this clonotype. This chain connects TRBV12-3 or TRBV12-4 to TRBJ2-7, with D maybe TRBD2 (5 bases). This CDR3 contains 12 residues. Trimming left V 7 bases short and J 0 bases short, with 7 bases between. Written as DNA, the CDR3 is TGTGCCAGCAAGAGGGACTCCTACGAGCAGTACTTC. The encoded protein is CASKRDSYEQYF.

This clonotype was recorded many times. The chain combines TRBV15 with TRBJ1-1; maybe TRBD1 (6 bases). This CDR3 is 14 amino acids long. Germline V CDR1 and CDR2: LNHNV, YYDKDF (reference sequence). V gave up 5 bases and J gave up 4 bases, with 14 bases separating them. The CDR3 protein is CATSPMQGSTEAFF. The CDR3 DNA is TGTGCCACCAGCCCCATGCAGGGGAGCACTGAAGCTTTCTTT.

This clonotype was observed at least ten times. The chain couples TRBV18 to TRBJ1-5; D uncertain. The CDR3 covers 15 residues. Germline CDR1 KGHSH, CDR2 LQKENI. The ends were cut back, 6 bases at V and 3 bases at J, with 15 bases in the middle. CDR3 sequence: CASSPSPWSNQPQHF. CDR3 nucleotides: TGTGCCAGCTCCCCGTCCCCTTGGTCCAATCAGCCCCAGCATTTT.

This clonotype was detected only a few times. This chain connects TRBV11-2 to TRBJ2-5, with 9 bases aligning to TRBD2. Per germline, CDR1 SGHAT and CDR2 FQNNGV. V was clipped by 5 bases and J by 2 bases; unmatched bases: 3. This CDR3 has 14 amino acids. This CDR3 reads CASSKAGGQETQYF. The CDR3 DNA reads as TGTGCCAGCAGCAAAGCGGGAGGACAAGAGACCCAGTACTTC.

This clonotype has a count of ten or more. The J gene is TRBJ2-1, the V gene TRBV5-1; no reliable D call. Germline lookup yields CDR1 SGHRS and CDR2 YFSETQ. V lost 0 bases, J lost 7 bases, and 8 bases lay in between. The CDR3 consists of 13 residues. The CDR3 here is CASSLVLANEQFF. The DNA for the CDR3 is TGCGCCAGCAGCTTGGTGTTGGCGAATGAGCAGTTCTTC.

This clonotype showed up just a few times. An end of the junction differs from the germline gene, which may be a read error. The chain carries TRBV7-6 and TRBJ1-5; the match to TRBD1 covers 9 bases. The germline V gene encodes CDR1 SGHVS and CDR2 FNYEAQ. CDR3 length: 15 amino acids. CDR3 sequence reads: CASSLGTGRNQPQHF. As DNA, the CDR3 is TGTGCCAGCAGTTTAGGGACAGGGCGGAATCAGCCCCAGCATTTT.

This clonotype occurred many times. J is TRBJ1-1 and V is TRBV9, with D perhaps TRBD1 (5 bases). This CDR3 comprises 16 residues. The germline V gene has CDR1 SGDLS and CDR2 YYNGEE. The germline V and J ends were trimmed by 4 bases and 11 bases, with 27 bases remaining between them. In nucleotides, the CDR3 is TGTGCCAGCAGCTCCCAGGGCGGTTTGAGTCTACTCGGGGCTTTCTTT. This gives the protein CASSSQGGLSLLGAFF.